This T cell receptor beta chain is from a study of technical replicates of blood from a handful of donors. Some clones are missing from TCRdb's copy, which holds only in-frame ones; the method was immunoSEQ multiplex PCR. This sample has 60,000 to 80,000 clones; just over 90% occur once, and the top ten carry roughly 5%. This clone was counted once. This CDR3 is 17 amino acids long. The V segment lost 4 bases and the J segment 2 bases; nucleotides outside the gene matches: 13. Germline V CDR1 and CDR2: SNHLY, FYNNEI. This receptor was identified in a human donor in good health. Some clones in this sample may be carry-over from other donors' samples. Sequenced: PBMCs. This sequence joins TRBV2 and TRBJ2-5; 7 bases are shared with TRBD1. The CDR3 sequence: CASSVRTGARFQETQYF. In nucleotides, the CDR3 is TGTGCCAGCAGTGTTCGGACAGGCGCGAGATTTCAAGAGACCCAGTACTTC. The variable domain in full, completed from reference TRBV2 and TRBJ2-5, reads EPEVTQTPSHQVTQMGQEVILRCVPISNHLYFYWYRQILGQKVEFLVSFYNNEISEKSEIFDDQFSVERPDGSNFTLKIRSTKLEDSAMYFCASSVRTGARFQETQYFGPGTRLLVL.